Listed here are 8 T cell receptor beta chains from one sample, sequenced in a study of cytomegalovirus exposure and HLA in healthy donors. Method: immunoSEQ multiplex PCR; TCRdb's copy keeps in-frame clones and lacks some. This table has some 340,000 clones, around 90% appearing once. Sequencing was performed on PBMCs. All receptors derive from a woman aged 25 to 39 in good health and CMV-seropositive.

This rearrangement joins TRBV5-6 to TRBJ2-1, with 10 bases matching TRBD2. CDR1 SGHDT and CDR2 YYEEEE come from the germline V gene. The J segment lost 5 bases and the V segment lost 2 bases, leaving 10 bases of the junction unmatched. CDR3 length equals 17 residues. CDR3 DNA sequence: TGTGCCAGCAGCTTAATCGCGAAGCGGGAGGGAAACAATGAGCAGTTCTTC. It encodes CASSLIAKREGNNEQFF.

The gene calls are TRBV7-2 and TRBJ2-5, with TRBD2 identical over 11 bases. V lost 1 base, J lost 4 bases, and 2 bases stayed unmatched. Germline CDR1 reads SGHTA; CDR2 reads FQGNSA. The CDR3 totals 15 residues. CDR3 DNA sequence: TGTGCCAGCAGCTTAGTAGGACTAGCGGGAGAGACCCAGTACTTC. Its protein is CASSLVGLAGETQYF.

The gene calls are TRBV28 and TRBJ1-2; D remains ambiguous. The ends were cut back, 1 base at V and 8 bases at J, with 11 bases in the middle. The CDR3 is 13 amino acids. Per the germline V gene, CDR1 is MDHEN and CDR2 is SYDVKM. DNA of the CDR3: TGTGCCAGCAGTTTATTTCCGGGGAACGGCTACACCTTC. Encoded protein: CASSLFPGNGYTF.

V gene TRBV6-5 combines with J gene TRBJ2-7, with D possibly being TRBD2 (6 bases). V dropped 5 bases and J dropped 6 bases, with 8 bases sitting between them. The germline V gene encodes CDR1 MNHEY and CDR2 SVGAGI. CDR3 length: 11 amino acids. The CDR3 reads CASSLGGEQYF. The CDR3 bases are TGTGCCAGCAGTCTGGGGGGCGAGCAGTACTTC.

The chain carries TRBV5-1 and TRBJ2-5, with TRBD1 matching over 8 bases. The germline V gene has CDR1 SGHRS and CDR2 YFSETQ. CDR3 length: 15 residues. Germline trimming cut 0 bases from V and 7 bases from J; bases unmatched to any gene: 8. CDR3 in amino acids: CASSLATGAQGTQYF. The CDR3 nucleotides are TGCGCCAGCAGCTTGGCGACAGGGGCCCAGGGGACCCAGTACTTC.

V gene TRBV14 combines with J gene TRBJ2-7; 7 nucleotides line up with TRBD1. V was pared by 4 bases and J by 6 bases, with 6 bases of the junction left unmatched. This CDR3 is built from 13 residues. Germline-derived CDR1 and CDR2 are SGHDN and FVKESK. The CDR3 DNA reads as TGTGCCAGCAGCCTATTATCAGGGGGCGAGCAGTACTTC. This encodes CASSLLSGGEQYF.

The V call is TRBV6-1, the J call TRBJ1-2, with a weak D call TRBD1 (5 bases). The V and J ends lost 6 bases and 4 bases respectively, with 15 bases between them. CDR3 length equals 14 residues. Germline CDR1 is MNHNS and CDR2 is SASEGT. The DNA for the CDR3 is TGTGCCAGCAGGGCCCCTGGGACTCTCTATGGCTACACCTTC. Protein product: CASRAPGTLYGYTF.

Only one count was recorded for this clone. The chain recombines TRBV28 with TRBJ1-5; 8 bases align to TRBD1. V was clipped by 3 bases and J by 0 bases; unmatched bases: 10. Germline V lookup: CDR1 MDHEN, CDR2 SYDVKM. This CDR3 is built from 18 residues. The CDR3 loop reads CASSLGQEPYYSNQPQHF. As DNA, the CDR3 is TGTGCCAGCAGTTTGGGACAGGAGCCTTATTATAGCAATCAGCCCCAGCATTTT.